This T cell receptor (beta chain) emerged from a study of cytomegalovirus exposure and HLA in healthy donors. Study-wide results and limits: Most subjects' HLA-A and HLA-B alleles were reportedly predicted from TCR beta sequences. The majority of TCR sequences were rare, yet some public TCRs appeared in many donors. Highest at DRB1 and lowest at HLA-C, TCR association rates differed among HLA loci in a later analysis. Immune exposure information available was restricted to CMV serostatus.

CDR3 length: 14 residues. Germline CDR1 reads MNHEY; CDR2 reads SVGAGI. Trimming removed 2 bases from V and 2 bases from J; junction bases left unmatched: 1. Primers included in the PCR were 60 Vbeta and 13 Jbeta primers. Using immunoSEQ multiplex PCR, the repertoire was profiled, and TCRdb retains in-frame clones only, with some absent. Across more than 40,000 clones, the top ten clones capture roughly 26% of the sample. On this clone itself: Its cognate antigen is unknown.

The source material was PBMCs. This receptor was taken from a man in his forties in good health and CMV-seropositive. The rearrangement joins TRBV6-5 to TRBJ2-5, with TRBD2 matching over 8 bases. CDR3 DNA: TGTGCCAGCAGTTACACTAGCGGACAAGAGACCCAGTACTTC. Residues: CASSYTSGQETQYF.